In its sample, the clone carrying this TCR beta chain was seen a few times. With molecular barcodes, quantitative 5'-RACE was used to make the TCR beta libraries. MiXCR was run by TCRdb on the 5' RACE reads, yielding one entry per CDR3 protein. The sample comprises about 310,000 distinct CDR3 sequences, less than 25% of which are singletons, and 3.5% rests with the top ten. This sample was taken from a study of CD8 T cells in ankylosing spondylitis. V was clipped by 2 bases and J by 3 bases, with 26 bases between them. Germline lookup yields CDR1 ENHRY and CDR2 SYGVKD. The CDR3 is made up of 19 amino acids.

Material for sequencing was blood, either unsorted or a sorted T cell fraction (not recorded which). The chain uses TRBV10-3 and TRBJ2-7; possible D gene TRBD2, 5 bases. The clonotype comes from a female donor with ankylosing spondylitis or in good health (not recorded which). The CDR3 spells CAISEPKRENKRSIYEQYF. The CDR3 bases are TGTGCCATCAGTGAGCCCAAAAGAGAGAATAAGCGGAGTATCTACGAGCAGTACTTC.